The 23 T cell receptor beta chains given below trace back to one sample, sequenced in a study of blood T cell repertoires in COVID-19. Clones were read by immunoSEQ multiplex PCR, and TCRdb kept only the in-frame ones, dropping some. The data show 65,000 to 85,000 clones, 88% seen once. Sequenced material: peripheral blood. The source of these receptors is a human donor in a cohort sampled during active COVID-19.

The genes are TRBV30 and TRBJ2-6, with a weak D call TRBD2 (5 bases). V lost 0 bases and J lost 2, with 8 bases in between. Germline V gene lookup returns CDR1 GTSNPN and CDR2 SVGIG (reference sequence). The CDR3 is 15 residues long. In DNA form, the CDR3 reads TGTGCCTGGAGTGTAGGAGGACCTGGGGCCAACGTCCTGACTTTC. It specifies CAWSVGGPGANVLTF.

For the CDR3, the DNA is TGTGCCAGCAGTTACTCGGGGAGAAACACAGATACGCAGTATTTT. It yields the protein CASSYSGRNTDTQYF. The chain uses TRBV6-5 and TRBJ2-3; tentatively, D is TRBD2 (5 bases). Per the germline V gene, CDR1 is MNHEY and CDR2 is SVGAGI. The V and J ends lost 0 bases and 2 bases respectively, with 9 bases between them. The CDR3 totals 15 residues.

The V gene is TRBV7-2, the J gene TRBJ1-1; 9 positions agree with TRBD1. Germline V gives CDR1 SGHTA, CDR2 FQGNSA. With 0 bases clipped from V and 11 bases from J, the junction kept 4 bases outside the gene matches. This CDR3 region has 13 residues. CDR3 region: CASSLATGGWAFF. The CDR3 coding sequence is TGTGCCAGCAGCTTAGCGACAGGGGGGTGGGCTTTCTTT.

V gene TRBV19 combines with J gene TRBJ2-2; D is ambiguous. Germline V gene data show CDR1 as LNHDA and CDR2 as SQIVND (reference sequence). Trimming removed 7 bases from V and 2 bases from J, with 11 bases in between. This CDR3 contains 14 residues. CDR3 bases: TGTGCCAGTAAAACGGTCGTTAACACCGGGGAGCTGTTTTTT. Translation gives CASKTVVNTGELFF. Complete variable domain (other parts from reference TRBV19 and TRBJ2-2): DGGITQSPKYLFRKEGQNVTLSCEQNLNHDAMYWYRQDPGQGLRLIYYSQIVNDFQKGDIAEGYSVSREKKESFPLTVTSAQKNPTAFYLCASKTVVNTGELFFGEGSRLTVL.

V usage is TRBV20-1 and J usage is TRBJ2-4; no firm D call. The CDR3 consists of 13 residues. Trimming pared 3 bases from V and 0 bases from J, leaving 6 bases between. CDR1 and CDR2 from the germline V gene are DFQATT and SNEGSKA (reference sequence). The CDR3 reads CSASIIAKNIQYF. In DNA, the CDR3 is TGCAGTGCTAGTATCATAGCCAAAAACATTCAGTACTTC.

The gene calls are TRBV5-4 and TRBJ2-7; perhaps TRBD1 as D (6 bases). The ends were cut back, 4 bases at V and 1 base at J, with 12 bases in the middle. The CDR3 runs to 14 residues. The germline V gene encodes CDR1 SGHNT and CDR2 YYREEE (reference sequence). The CDR3 DNA reads TGTGCCAGCAGCCCCGAGACAGGTTCCTACGAGCAGTACTTC. Its translation is CASSPETGSYEQYF.

The chain employs TRBV29-1 and TRBJ1-3; 9 bases fit TRBD1. Germline CDR1 is SQVTM and CDR2 is ANQGSEA. Trimming took 7 bases from V and 2 from J; bases not matched to a gene: 6. The CDR3 consists of 14 residues. DNA of the CDR3: TGCAGCGCCTGGGGGACAGGGACTGGAAACACCATATATTTT. Translated: CSAWGTGTGNTIYF.

This chain links TRBV10-3 with TRBJ2-7; D not certain. Per germline, CDR1 ENHRY and CDR2 SYGVKD. V shed 1 base and J shed 2 bases, with 9 bases lying between them. The CDR3 sequence is 14 residues long. The chain's CDR3 is CAISELGSTYEQYF. The CDR3 nucleotides are TGTGCCATCAGTGAGTTGGGCAGCACCTACGAGCAGTACTTC.

The V gene is TRBV30, the J gene TRBJ1-5, with TRBD1 matching 7 bases. The CDR3 runs to 13 residues. The germline V gene encodes CDR1 GTSNPN and CDR2 SVGIG (reference sequence). The V and J ends lost 6 bases and 9 bases, in that order; junction bases with no gene match: 11. Here the CDR3 reads CACARQGHLPQHF. CDR3 nucleotides: TGTGCCTGTGCCCGACAGGGTCATCTGCCCCAGCATTTT.

The J gene is TRBJ2-6, the V gene TRBV7-8, with D possibly being TRBD1 (6 bases). The CDR3 consists of 16 residues. V lost 2 bases and J 0 bases, leaving 8 bases between the germline ends. Germline lookup yields CDR1 SGHVS and CDR2 FQNEAQ. CDR3 sequence: CASSLTGSSGANVLTF. The DNA of the CDR3 is TGTGCCAGCAGCTTAACAGGGAGCTCTGGGGCCAACGTCCTGACTTTC.

The chain combines TRBV19 with TRBJ1-6; D is unclear. V lost 6 bases and J 7 bases, leaving 10 bases between the germline ends. The CDR3 runs to 13 residues. From germline, CDR1 is LNHDA and CDR2 SQIVND (reference sequence). Here the CDR3 DNA reads TGTGCCAGTAGGCGAACAGAGAATTCACCCCTCCACTTT. Encoded protein: CASRRTENSPLHF.

CDR3 coding DNA: TGTGCCAGCGAAAGACAGGGGGCAGAAGAGACCCAGTACTTC. The encoded protein is CASERQGAEETQYF. This rearrangement joins TRBV6-5 to TRBJ2-5, with 10 bases identical to TRBD1. The CDR3 is made up of 14 amino acids. With 8 bases clipped from V and 3 bases from J, the junction kept 6 bases outside the gene matches. CDR1 and CDR2 from the germline V gene are MNHEY and SVGAGI.

The sample holds one count of this clone. V and J are TRBV28 and TRBJ1-1; TRBD1 agrees at 8 bases. The length of the CDR3 is 15 residues. The germline V gene has CDR1 MDHEN and CDR2 SYDVKM. Germline trimming cut 3 bases from V and 4 bases from J; bases unmatched to any gene: 7. The CDR3 spells CASSLRQGIGTEAFF. In nucleotides, the CDR3 is TGTGCCAGCAGTTTGAGACAGGGGATAGGCACTGAAGCTTTCTTT.

The V call is TRBV4-1, the J call TRBJ2-7, with D possibly matching TRBD2 (6 bases). Germline loops: CDR1 MGHRA, CDR2 YSYEKL. The length of the CDR3 is 15 residues. Deletions cut 0 bases from V and 5 bases from J, with 14 bases between. The CDR3 DNA is TGCGCCAGCAGCCAAGACCGGCGAGAGCGGGACGAGCAGTACTTC. This encodes CASSQDRRERDEQYF.

The chain recombines TRBV12-5 with TRBJ2-1; D possibly corresponds to TRBD1 (6 bases). The CDR3 consists of 16 residues. V shed 6 bases and J shed 1 base, with 16 bases lying between them. Germline CDR1 is LGHNT and CDR2 is FRNRAP. The CDR3 protein is CASGKGQTGSYNEQFF. As DNA, the CDR3 is TGTGCTAGTGGGAAAGGACAGACGGGTTCCTACAATGAGCAGTTCTTC.

This clone was observed a handful of times. The V and J genes are TRBV19 and TRBJ2-6; D is ambiguous. The CDR3 is 17 residues long. Germline V gene lookup returns CDR1 LNHDA and CDR2 SQIVND (reference sequence). Trimming stripped 4 bases from V and 0 bases from J, with 13 bases between. The CDR3 spells CASSTASSFSGANVLTF. The CDR3 region has the DNA TGTGCCAGTAGTACAGCGTCTTCCTTCTCTGGGGCCAACGTCCTGACTTTC.

This rearrangement joins TRBV24-1 to TRBJ2-1, with TRBD1 identical over 8 bases. Looked up from germline, CDR1 is KGHDR and CDR2 is SFDVKD. The CDR3 consists of 14 residues. After removal of 4 bases from V and 5 bases from J, the junction contained 3 bases not matched to a gene. The CDR3 loop is CATSEQGGNNEQFF. CDR3 sequence (DNA): TGTGCCACCAGTGAACAGGGGGGCAACAATGAGCAGTTCTTC.

The rearrangement joins TRBV12-5 to TRBJ2-7, with 7 bases lining up with TRBD1. The V gene end was trimmed by 9 bases and the J gene end by 0 bases; junction bases not matched to a gene: 2. The V gene's germline CDR1 is LGHNT and CDR2 FRNRAP. The CDR3 covers 12 residues. CDR3 bases: TGTGCTAGACAGGGGACCTCCTACGAGCAGTACTTC. Its translation: CARQGTSYEQYF.

The CDR3 protein is CASTGTAKTQYF. Written as DNA, the CDR3 is TGTGCCAGCACCGGGACAGCCAAGACCCAGTACTTC. V is TRBV6-5 and J is TRBJ2-5; 7 positions match TRBD1. CDR1 is MNHEY, CDR2 SVGAGI, per germline. The V and J ends lost 7 bases and 6 bases, in that order; junction bases with no gene match: 5. The CDR3 has 12 residues.

This clone was picked up one time. CDR3 sequence reads: CATSLGGYNEQFF. The CDR3 DNA is TGTGCCACCTCGCTGGGGGGCTACAATGAGCAGTTCTTC. This chain connects TRBV28 to TRBJ2-1, with a tentative D call TRBD2 (6 bases). Germline-derived CDR1 and CDR2 are MDHEN and SYDVKM. The ends were cut back, 10 bases at V and 3 bases at J, with 13 bases in the middle. The CDR3 length is 13 residues.

The J gene is TRBJ2-5, the V gene TRBV4-1; D remains ambiguous. The germline gives CDR1 MGHRA, CDR2 YSYEKL. CDR3 length: 13 residues. Trimming removed 1 base at V and 5 bases at J, with 8 bases between. CDR3 nucleotide sequence: TGCGCCAGCAGCCAAGTGTTAGTGGAGACCCAGTACTTC. Amino acid sequence: CASSQVLVETQYF.

In nucleotides, the CDR3 is TGTGCCAGCAGAGAGGCTAGCGGGGCCCGGGGAGAGCAGTTCTTC. Translation: CASREASGARGEQFF. This sequence joins TRBV6-4 and TRBJ2-1; 9 nucleotides align to TRBD2. Germline lookup yields CDR1 MRHNA and CDR2 SNTAGT. V shed 6 bases and J 10 bases; nucleotides not matched to a gene: 13. The CDR3 spans 15 residues.

J is TRBJ2-1 and V is TRBV15, with 11 bases lining up with TRBD2. Looked up from germline, CDR1 is LNHNV and CDR2 is YYDKDF (reference sequence). V dropped 0 bases and J dropped 6; count of bases not matched to a gene: 7. CDR3 length: 17 amino acids. The DNA for the CDR3 is TGTGCCACCAGCAGAGATGCGGTAGCGGGAGGGCCCAATGAGCAGTTCTTC. It translates to CATSRDAVAGGPNEQFF.